This T cell receptor (beta chain) was sequenced during a study of technical replicates of blood from a handful of donors. The V gene's germline CDR1 is MDHEN and CDR2 SYDVKM. This CDR3 has 16 amino acids. The J segment lost 4 bases and the V segment lost 3 bases, leaving 6 bases of the junction unmatched. Repertoires were generated with immunoSEQ multiplex PCR, while TCRdb's copy carries only in-frame clones and drops some. The data hold tens of thousands of clones, with 94% observed a single time. V and J are TRBV28 and TRBJ2-7; 13 nucleotides agree with TRBD2. The sequenced sample was T cells isolated from PBMCs. This receptor was obtained from a human donor in good health. CDR3 bases: TGTGCCAGCAGTTTCCGCGGACTAGCGGGGGTGTACGAGCAGTACTTC. It specifies CASSFRGLAGVYEQYF.